The 11 T cell receptor beta chains reported below all come from one sample, sequenced in a study of blood T cell repertoires in COVID-19. Assay: immunoSEQ multiplex PCR; the TCRdb copy retains only in-frame clones and omits some. The sample includes approximately 340,000 clones, about 89% of them seen just once. The sequencing input was PBMCs or T cells enriched from blood (not recorded which). These receptors were collected from a middle-aged woman who had been exposed to COVID-19.

This chain uses TRBV3-1 (or the pseudogene TRBV3-2) with TRBJ2-5, with D possibly TRBD2 on 5 matching bases. There are 16 residues in the CDR3. Trimming stripped 1 base from V and 5 bases from J, with 17 bases between. Germline lookup yields CDR1 LGHDT and CDR2 YNNKEL (reference sequence). This CDR3 reads CASSQGATTKGETQYF. Here the CDR3 DNA reads TGTGCCAGCAGCCAAGGGGCGACTACAAAAGGCGAGACCCAGTACTTC.

This sequence joins TRBV5-6 and TRBJ2-7; a weak D match, TRBD1 (5 bases). Trimming took off 2 bases at V and 6 bases at J, with 12 bases between the two ends. From germline, CDR1 is SGHDT and CDR2 YYEEEE. This CDR3 has 13 amino acids. CDR3 nucleotide sequence: TGTGCCAGCAGCTTCCGCAGGGCCAGCGAGCAGTACTTC. Encoded protein: CASSFRRASEQYF.

The chain joins TRBV30 to TRBJ1-2; no clear D gene. V was cut by 1 base and J by 4 bases, with 16 bases left in between. The CDR3 has 15 residues. Germline loops: CDR1 GTSNPN, CDR2 SVGIG (reference sequence). The CDR3 sequence: CAWSAPWAELYGYTF. The CDR3, as DNA: TGTGCCTGGAGTGCCCCGTGGGCAGAACTCTATGGCTACACCTTC.

The V and J genes are TRBV15 and TRBJ1-2, with D tentatively TRBD1 (5 bases). In germline, CDR1 is LNHNV, CDR2 YYDKDF (reference sequence). The V and J ends lost 5 bases and 5 bases respectively, with 15 bases between them. There are 14 residues in the CDR3. Here the CDR3 reads CATSSRQGRYGYTF. CDR3 sequence (DNA): TGTGCCACCAGCTCCCGGCAGGGAAGGTATGGCTACACCTTC. Filled out from reference TRBV15 and TRBJ1-2, the complete variable domain reads DAMVIQNPRYQVTQFGKPVTLSCSQTLNHNVMYWYQQKSSQAPKLLFHYYDKDFNNEADTPDNFQSRRPNTSFCFLDIRSPGLGDTAMYLCATSSRQGRYGYTFGSGTRLTVV.

V gene TRBV2 combines with J gene TRBJ1-1; D uncertain. V lost 5 bases, J lost 2 bases, and 9 bases lay in between. Per germline, CDR1 SNHLY and CDR2 FYNNEI. The CDR3 is 13 amino acids. CDR3 sequence reads: CASSLTVNTEAFF. CDR3 bases: TGTGCCAGCAGTCTGACTGTTAACACTGAAGCTTTCTTT.

The chain uses TRBV7-8 and TRBJ1-1; 7 bases fit TRBD1. J lost 5 bases, V lost 6 bases, and 6 bases had no gene match. Germline V CDR1 and CDR2: SGHVS, FQNEAQ. The CDR3 is made up of 13 amino acids. The CDR3 spells CASSETGITEAFF. CDR3 nucleotides: TGTGCCAGCAGTGAGACAGGGATAACTGAAGCTTTCTTT.

DNA for the CDR3: TGCGCCAGCAGTCAGTCGGCGATCGGGTCCTATAATTCACCCCTCCACTTT. Protein sequence: CASSQSAIGSYNSPLHF. The chain combines TRBV23-1 with TRBJ1-6; D gene ambiguous. TRBV23-1 is an ORF; its function is uncertain. The CDR3 loop spans 17 amino acids. Trimming removed 3 bases at V and 1 base at J, with 13 bases between.

The rearrangement uses TRBV19 and TRBJ1-1, with TRBD1 matching over 10 bases. The CDR3 sequence is 16 residues long. CDR1 is LNHDA, CDR2 SQIVND, per germline (reference sequence). V lost 6 bases, J lost 2 bases, and 9 bases stayed unmatched. The CDR3 DNA is TGTGCCAGTAGGGACACTGGGACAGGGGCTAACACTGAAGCTTTCTTT. This sequence encodes CASRDTGTGANTEAFF.

The chain carries TRBV4-3 and TRBJ2-7; 7 bases are a match to TRBD1. The junction had 5 bases not matched to a gene; V was cut back by 4 bases and J by 5 bases. CDR3 length equals 13 residues. CDR1 and CDR2 from the germline V gene are LGHNA and YSLEER. The DNA of the CDR3 is TGCGCCAGCAGCCCGACAGGGAAACACGAGCAGTACTTC. This encodes CASSPTGKHEQYF.

This rearrangement joins TRBV29-1 to TRBJ2-1, with D unclear. The germline CDR1 and CDR2 sequences are SQVTM and ANQGSEA. The CDR3 sequence is 12 residues long. The V end was cut by 5 bases, the J end by 3 bases, with 8 bases between. The CDR3 bases are TGCAGCGTTCGTCTCAGCTACAATGAGCAGTTCTTC. Translation gives CSVRLSYNEQFF.

This clone is a singleton in its sample. The genes are TRBV7-9 and TRBJ1-1, with 8 bases that match TRBD1. The CDR3 covers 15 residues. CDR1 and CDR2 from the germline V gene are SEHNR and FQNEAQ (reference sequence). V lost 0 bases, J lost 7 bases, and 7 bases stayed unmatched. CDR3 nucleotide sequence: TGTGCCAGCAGCTTAGCGCCAGGGGGCATGTTTGAAGCTTTCTTT. Residues: CASSLAPGGMFEAFF.